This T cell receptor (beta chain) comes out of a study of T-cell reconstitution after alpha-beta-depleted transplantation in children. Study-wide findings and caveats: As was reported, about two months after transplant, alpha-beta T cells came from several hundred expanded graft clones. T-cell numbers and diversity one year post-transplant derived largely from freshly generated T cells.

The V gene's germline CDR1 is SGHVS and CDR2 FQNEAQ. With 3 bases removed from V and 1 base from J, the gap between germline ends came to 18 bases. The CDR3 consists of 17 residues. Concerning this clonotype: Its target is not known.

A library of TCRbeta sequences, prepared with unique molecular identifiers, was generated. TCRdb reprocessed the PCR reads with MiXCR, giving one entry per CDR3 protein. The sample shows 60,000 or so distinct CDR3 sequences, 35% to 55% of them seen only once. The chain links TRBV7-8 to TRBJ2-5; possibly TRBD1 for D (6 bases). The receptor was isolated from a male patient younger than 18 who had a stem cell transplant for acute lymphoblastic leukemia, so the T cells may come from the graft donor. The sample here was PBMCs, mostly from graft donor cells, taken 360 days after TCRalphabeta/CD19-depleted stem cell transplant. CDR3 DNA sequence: TGTGCCAGCAGCTTGGACAGACTCGGTCCGTCCCAAGAGACCCAGTACTTC. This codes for CASSLDRLGPSQETQYF.